The text below deals with one TCR beta chain. Its antigen is undetermined. The record originates from a study of T cell responses to AZD1222 COVID-19 vaccine. The CDR3 runs to 14 residues. The germline V gene has CDR1 SNHLY and CDR2 FYNNEI. With 5 bases clipped from V and 5 bases from J, the junction kept 1 base outside the gene matches. Sequencing was performed with immunoSEQ multiplex PCR; in TCRdb, only in-frame clones are kept and a portion is missing. The sample contains about 150,000 clones, roughly nine tenths of which appear only once. Study findings and constraints: Spike-specific TCR breadth and depth went up after people got two AZD1222 doses. Females made up more of the donors, who were largely white British, and clonal diversity may have come out too low. Repertoire sampling occurred only after the peak T cell response. Only six people who got AZD1222 tested seropositive at baseline.

The sample was peripheral blood, taken 28 days after the second AZD1222 dose. This rearrangement joins TRBV2 to TRBJ1-6; 9 nucleotides align to TRBD1. The receptor's source is an adult who received the AZD1222 COVID-19 vaccine. The CDR3 bases are TGTGCCAGCAGTCGGACAGGGGATAATTCACCCCTCCACTTT. Its protein product is CASSRTGDNSPLHF.